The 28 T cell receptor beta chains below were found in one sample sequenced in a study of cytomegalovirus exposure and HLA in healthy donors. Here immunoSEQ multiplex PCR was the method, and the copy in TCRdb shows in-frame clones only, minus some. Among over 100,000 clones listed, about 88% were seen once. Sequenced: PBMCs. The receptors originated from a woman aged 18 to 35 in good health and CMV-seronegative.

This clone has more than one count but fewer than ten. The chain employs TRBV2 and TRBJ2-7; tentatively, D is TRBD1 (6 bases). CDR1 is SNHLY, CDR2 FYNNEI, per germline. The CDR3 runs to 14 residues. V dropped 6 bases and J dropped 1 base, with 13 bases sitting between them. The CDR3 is CASRRTGQSYEQYF. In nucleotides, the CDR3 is TGTGCCAGCAGGAGGACCGGACAGTCCTACGAGCAGTACTTC.

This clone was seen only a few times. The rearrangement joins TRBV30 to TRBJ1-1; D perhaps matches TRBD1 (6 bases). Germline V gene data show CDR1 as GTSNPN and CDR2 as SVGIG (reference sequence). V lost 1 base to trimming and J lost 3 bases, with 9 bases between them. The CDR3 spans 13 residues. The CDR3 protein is CAWSADSDTEAFF. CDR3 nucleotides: TGTGCCTGGAGTGCGGACAGCGACACTGAAGCTTTCTTT.

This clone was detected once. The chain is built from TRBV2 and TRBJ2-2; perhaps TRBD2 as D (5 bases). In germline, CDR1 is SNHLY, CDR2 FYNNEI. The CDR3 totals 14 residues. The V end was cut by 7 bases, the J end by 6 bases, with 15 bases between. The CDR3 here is CASTAILAPGELFF. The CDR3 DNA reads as TGTGCCAGCACTGCTATCCTAGCCCCCGGGGAGCTGTTTTTT.

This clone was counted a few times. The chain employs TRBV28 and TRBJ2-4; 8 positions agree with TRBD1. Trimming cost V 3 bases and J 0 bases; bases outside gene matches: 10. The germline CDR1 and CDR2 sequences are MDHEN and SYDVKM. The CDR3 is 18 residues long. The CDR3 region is CASSFWTGRKVAKNIQYF. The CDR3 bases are TGTGCCAGCAGTTTCTGGACAGGGCGAAAGGTAGCCAAAAACATTCAGTACTTC.

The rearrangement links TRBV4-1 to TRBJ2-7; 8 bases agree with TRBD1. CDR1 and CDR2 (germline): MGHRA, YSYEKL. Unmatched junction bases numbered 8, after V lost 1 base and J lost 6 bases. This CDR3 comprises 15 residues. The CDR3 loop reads CASSQGGRGQGEQYF. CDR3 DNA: TGCGCCAGCAGCCAAGGGGGCAGGGGGCAAGGCGAGCAGTACTTC.

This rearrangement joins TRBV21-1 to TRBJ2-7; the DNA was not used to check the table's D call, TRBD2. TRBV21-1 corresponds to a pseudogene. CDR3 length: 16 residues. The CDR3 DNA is TGTGCCAGCAGCAAAAAGGGCGGGAGTGACTCCTACGAGCAGTACTTC. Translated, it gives CASSKKGGSDSYEQYF.

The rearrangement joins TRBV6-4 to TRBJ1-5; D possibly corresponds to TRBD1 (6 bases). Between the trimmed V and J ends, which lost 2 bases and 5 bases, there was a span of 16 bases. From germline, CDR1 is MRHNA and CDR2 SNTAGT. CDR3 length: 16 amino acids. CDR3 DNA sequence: TGTGCCAGCAGTGACCGGGAGGACAGCAGCGATCAGCCCCAGCATTTT. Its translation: CASSDREDSSDQPQHF.

CDR3 bases: TGTGCCAGCAGACCACAGGGGAATGTGCAAGAGACCCAGTACTTC. It specifies CASRPQGNVQETQYF. The V gene is TRBV11-2, the J gene TRBJ2-5; 7 bases match TRBD1. Germline loops: CDR1 SGHAT, CDR2 FQNNGV. The CDR3 covers 15 residues. Trimming removed 6 bases from V and 2 bases from J; junction bases left unmatched: 9.

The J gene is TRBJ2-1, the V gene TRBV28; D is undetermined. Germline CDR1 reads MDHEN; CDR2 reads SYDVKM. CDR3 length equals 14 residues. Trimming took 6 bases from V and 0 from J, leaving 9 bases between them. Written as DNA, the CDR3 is TGTGCCAGCAGCCCATCTATCTCCTACAATGAGCAGTTCTTC. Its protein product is CASSPSISYNEQFF.

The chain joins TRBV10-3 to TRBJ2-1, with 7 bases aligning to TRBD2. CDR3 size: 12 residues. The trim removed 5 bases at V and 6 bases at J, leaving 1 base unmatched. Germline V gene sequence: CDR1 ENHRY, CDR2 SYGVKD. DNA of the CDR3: TGTGCCATCAGTTGGGGGGGCAATGAGCAGTTCTTC. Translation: CAISWGGNEQFF.

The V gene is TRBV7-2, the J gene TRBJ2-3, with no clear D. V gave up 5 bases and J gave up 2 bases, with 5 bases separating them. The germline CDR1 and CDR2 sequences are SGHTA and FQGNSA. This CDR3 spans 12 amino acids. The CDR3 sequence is CASSQFTDTQYF. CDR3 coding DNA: TGTGCCAGCAGCCAATTCACAGATACGCAGTATTTT.

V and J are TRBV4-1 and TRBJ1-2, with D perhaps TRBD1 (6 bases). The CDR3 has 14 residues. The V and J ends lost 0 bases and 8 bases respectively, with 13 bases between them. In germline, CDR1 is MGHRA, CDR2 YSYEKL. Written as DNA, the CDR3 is TGCGCCAGCAGCCAAGATGGCAGGGGAGCGGGCTACACCTTC. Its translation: CASSQDGRGAGYTF.

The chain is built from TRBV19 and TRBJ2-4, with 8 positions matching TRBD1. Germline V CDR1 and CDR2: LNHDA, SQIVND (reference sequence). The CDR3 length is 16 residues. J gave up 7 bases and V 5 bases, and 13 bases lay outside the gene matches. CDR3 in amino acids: CASSPQSRTGLNIQYF. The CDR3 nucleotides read TGTGCCAGTAGTCCCCAGTCTCGGACAGGGCTCAACATTCAGTACTTC.

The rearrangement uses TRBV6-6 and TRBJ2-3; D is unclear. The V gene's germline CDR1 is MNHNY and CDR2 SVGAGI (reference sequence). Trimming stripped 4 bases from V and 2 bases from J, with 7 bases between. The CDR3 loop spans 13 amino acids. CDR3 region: CASSWLVTDTQYF. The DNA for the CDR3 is TGTGCCAGCAGTTGGCTAGTCACAGATACGCAGTATTTT.

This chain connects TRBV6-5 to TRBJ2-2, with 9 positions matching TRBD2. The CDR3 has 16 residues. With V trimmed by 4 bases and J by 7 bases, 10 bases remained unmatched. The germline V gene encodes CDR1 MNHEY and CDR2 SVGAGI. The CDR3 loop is CASSSGTSQVGGELFF. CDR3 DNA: TGTGCCAGCAGTTCCGGGACTAGCCAAGTTGGCGGGGAGCTGTTTTTT.

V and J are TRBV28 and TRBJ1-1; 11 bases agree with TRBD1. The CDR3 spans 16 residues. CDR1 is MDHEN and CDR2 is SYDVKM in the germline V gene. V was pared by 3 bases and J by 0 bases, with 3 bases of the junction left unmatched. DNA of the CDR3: TGTGCCAGCAGTTTCTGGGACAGGGGGGTGAACACTGAAGCTTTCTTT. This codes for CASSFWDRGVNTEAFF.

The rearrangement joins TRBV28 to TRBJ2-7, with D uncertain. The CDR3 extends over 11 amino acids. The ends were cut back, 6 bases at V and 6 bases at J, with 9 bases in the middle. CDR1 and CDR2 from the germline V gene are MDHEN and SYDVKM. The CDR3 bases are TGTGCCAGCAGCCTCAGGTCCGAGCAGTACTTC. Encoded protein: CASSLRSEQYF.

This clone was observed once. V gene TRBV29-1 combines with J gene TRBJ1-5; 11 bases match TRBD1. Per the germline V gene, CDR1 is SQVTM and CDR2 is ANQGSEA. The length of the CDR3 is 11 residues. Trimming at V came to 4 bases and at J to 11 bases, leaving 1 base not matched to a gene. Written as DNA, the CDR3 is TGCAGCGTTGGGGACAGGGGGGCCCAGCATTTT. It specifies CSVGDRGAQHF. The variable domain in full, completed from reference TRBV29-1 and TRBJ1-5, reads SAVISQKPSRDICQRGTSLTIQCQVDSQVTMMFWYRQQPGQSLTLIATANQGSEATYESGFVIDKFPISRPNLTFSTLTVSNMSPEDSSIYLCSVGDRGAQHFGDGTRLSIL.

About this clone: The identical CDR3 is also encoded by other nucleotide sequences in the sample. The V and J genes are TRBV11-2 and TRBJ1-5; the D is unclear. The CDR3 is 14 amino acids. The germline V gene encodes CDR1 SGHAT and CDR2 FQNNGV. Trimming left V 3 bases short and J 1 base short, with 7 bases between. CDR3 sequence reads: CASSLSGSNQPQHF. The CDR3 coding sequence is TGTGCCAGCAGCTTGAGCGGGAGCAATCAGCCCCAGCATTTT.

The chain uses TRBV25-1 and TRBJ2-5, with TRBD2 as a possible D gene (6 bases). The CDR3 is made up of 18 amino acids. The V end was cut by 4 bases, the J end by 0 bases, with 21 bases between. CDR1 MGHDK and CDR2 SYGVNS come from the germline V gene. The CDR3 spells CASSAPSASVRNQETQYF. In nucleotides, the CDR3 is TGTGCCAGCAGTGCCCCTAGCGCCTCAGTCAGAAACCAAGAGACCCAGTACTTC.

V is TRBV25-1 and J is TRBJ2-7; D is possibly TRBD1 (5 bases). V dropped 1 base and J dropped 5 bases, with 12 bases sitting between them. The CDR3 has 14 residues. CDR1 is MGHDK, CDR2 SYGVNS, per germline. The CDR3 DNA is TGTGCCAGCAGTGAATTTCAGGGTATCAACGAGCAGTACTTC. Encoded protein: CASSEFQGINEQYF.

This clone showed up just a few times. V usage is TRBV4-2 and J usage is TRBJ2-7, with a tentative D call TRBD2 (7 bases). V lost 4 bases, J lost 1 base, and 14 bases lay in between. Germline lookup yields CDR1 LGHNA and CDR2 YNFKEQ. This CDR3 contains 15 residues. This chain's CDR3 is CASSLGAGESYEQYF. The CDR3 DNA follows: TGTGCCAGCAGCCTGGGGGCGGGAGAGTCCTACGAGCAGTACTTC.

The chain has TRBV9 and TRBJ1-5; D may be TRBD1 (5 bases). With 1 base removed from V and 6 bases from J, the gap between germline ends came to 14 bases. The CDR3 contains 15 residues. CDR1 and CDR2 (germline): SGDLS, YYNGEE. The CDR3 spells CASSVSGQGGQPQHF. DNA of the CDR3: TGTGCCAGCAGCGTATCAGGTCAGGGCGGTCAGCCCCAGCATTTT.

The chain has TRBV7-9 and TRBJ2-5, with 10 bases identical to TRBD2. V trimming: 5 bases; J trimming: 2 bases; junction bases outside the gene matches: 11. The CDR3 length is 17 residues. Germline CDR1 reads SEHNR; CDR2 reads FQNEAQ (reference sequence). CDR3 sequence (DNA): TGTGCCAGCAGCCGAGGGGGAGGTAGCGGGAGGCAAGAGACCCAGTACTTC. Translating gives CASSRGGGSGRQETQYF.

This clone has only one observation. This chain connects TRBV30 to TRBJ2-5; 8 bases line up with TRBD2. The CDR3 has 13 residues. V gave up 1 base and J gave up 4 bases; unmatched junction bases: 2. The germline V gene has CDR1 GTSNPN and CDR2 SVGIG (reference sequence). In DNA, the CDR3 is TGTGCCTGGAGTGCGGGAGGGCCAGAGACCCAGTACTTC. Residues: CAWSAGGPETQYF.

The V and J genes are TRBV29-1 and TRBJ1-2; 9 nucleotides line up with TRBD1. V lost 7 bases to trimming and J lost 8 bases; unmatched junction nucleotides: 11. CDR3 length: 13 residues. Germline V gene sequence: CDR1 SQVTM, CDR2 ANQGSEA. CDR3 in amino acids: CSALGDRDQGYTF. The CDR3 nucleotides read TGCAGCGCCCTGGGGGACAGGGATCAAGGCTACACCTTC.

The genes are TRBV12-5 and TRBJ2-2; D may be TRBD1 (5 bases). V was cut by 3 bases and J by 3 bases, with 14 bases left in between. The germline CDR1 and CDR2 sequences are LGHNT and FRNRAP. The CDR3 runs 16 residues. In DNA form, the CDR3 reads TGTGCTAGTGGTTTAGCTACAGGAGACGACACCGGGGAGCTGTTTTTT. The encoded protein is CASGLATGDDTGELFF.

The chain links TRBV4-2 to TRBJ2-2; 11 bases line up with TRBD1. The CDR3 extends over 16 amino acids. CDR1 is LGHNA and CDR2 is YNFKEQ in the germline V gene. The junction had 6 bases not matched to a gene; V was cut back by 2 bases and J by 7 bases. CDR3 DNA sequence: TGTGCCAGCAGCCAATCACGGGACAGGGGGAACGGGGAGCTGTTTTTT. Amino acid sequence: CASSQSRDRGNGELFF.